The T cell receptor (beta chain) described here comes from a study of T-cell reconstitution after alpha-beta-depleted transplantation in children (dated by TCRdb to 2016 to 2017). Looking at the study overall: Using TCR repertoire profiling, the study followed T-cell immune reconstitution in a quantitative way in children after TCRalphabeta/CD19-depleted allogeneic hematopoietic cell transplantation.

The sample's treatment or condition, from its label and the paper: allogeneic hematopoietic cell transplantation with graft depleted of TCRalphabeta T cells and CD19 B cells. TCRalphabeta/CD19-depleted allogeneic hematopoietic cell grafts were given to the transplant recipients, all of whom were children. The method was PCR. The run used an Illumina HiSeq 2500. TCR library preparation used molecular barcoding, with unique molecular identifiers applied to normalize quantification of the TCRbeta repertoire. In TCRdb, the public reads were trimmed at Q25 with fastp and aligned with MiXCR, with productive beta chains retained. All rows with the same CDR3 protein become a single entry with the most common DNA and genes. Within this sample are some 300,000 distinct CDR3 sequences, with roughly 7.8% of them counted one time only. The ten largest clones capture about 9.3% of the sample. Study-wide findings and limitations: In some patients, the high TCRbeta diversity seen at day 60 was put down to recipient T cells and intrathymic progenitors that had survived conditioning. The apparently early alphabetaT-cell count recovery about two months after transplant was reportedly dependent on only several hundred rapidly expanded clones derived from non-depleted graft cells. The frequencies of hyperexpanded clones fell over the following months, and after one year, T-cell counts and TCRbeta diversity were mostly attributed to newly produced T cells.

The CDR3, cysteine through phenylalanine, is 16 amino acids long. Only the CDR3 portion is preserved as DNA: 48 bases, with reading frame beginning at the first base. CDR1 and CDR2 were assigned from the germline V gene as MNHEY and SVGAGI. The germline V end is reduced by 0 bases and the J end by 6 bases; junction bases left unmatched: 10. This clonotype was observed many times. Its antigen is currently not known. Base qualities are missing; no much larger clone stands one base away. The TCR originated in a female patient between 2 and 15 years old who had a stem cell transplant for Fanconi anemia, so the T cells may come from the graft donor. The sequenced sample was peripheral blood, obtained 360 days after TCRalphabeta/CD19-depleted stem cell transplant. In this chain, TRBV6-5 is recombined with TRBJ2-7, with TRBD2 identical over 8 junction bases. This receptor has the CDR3 CASSYSPPGLASEQYF. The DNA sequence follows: TGTGCCAGCAGTTACTCGCCCCCTGGACTAGCCTCCGAGCAGTACTTC.